Listed here are 11 T cell receptor beta chains from one sample, sequenced in a study of response to subunit inactivated influenza vaccine listed by TCRdb under 2018. Library creation used RT-PCR. Sequencing was performed on an Illumina HiSeq 2500. TCRdb handled the public reads itself, with Q25 trimming in fastp and clone calling in MiXCR, and kept productive beta chains. CDR3 protein duplicates are merged, each entry listing the most common genes and DNA. The sample yields about 570,000 distinct CDR3 sequences; 10% to 15% were counted once. The ten biggest clones cover about 10% of the sample. The source material was PBMCs from blood, sampled on the day of vaccination. The receptors were sampled from a man aged 45-65 years who received an inactivated influenza vaccine. Donor details come from another sample of the same person, matched by shared clones.

The V gene is TRBV7-8, the J gene TRBJ2-5, with 9 bases lining up with TRBD1. Germline V CDR1 and CDR2: SGHVS, FQNEAQ. The CDR3 consists of 16 residues. After removal of 0 bases from V and 4 bases from J, the junction contained 6 bases not matched to a gene. The CDR3 loop reads CASSLAGQGFGETQYF. CDR3 sequence (DNA): TGTGCCAGCAGCTTAGCGGGACAGGGCTTTGGAGAGACCCAGTACTTC.

This clonotype was recorded a few times. V and J are TRBV6-5 and TRBJ2-5; 8 positions match TRBD1. In germline, CDR1 is MNHEY, CDR2 SVGAGI. CDR3 length equals 15 residues. J was trimmed by 1 base and V by 0 bases; bases with no gene match: 1. Here the CDR3 reads CASSYSTGVQETQYF. In nucleotides, the CDR3 is TGTGCCAGCAGTTACTCGACAGGGGTCCAAGAGACCCAGTACTTC.

The chain links TRBV2 to TRBJ2-3; 8 nucleotides line up with TRBD1. With V trimmed by 4 bases and J by 3 bases, 3 bases remained unmatched. Per germline, CDR1 SNHLY and CDR2 FYNNEI. The CDR3 runs to 14 residues. The CDR3 sequence: CASSAWTGTDTQYF. The CDR3 DNA reads as TGTGCCAGCAGTGCCTGGACAGGGACAGATACGCAGTATTTT.

The chain recombines TRBV15 with TRBJ2-7; the D gene is possibly TRBD1 (6 bases). V gave up 3 bases and J gave up 0 bases, with 18 bases separating them. Germline CDR1 LNHNV, CDR2 YYDKDF (reference sequence). The CDR3 length is 17 residues. CDR3 nucleotides: TGTGCCACCAGCAGCAACAAAGGGGGAGCTTCCTCCTACGAGCAGTACTTC. It codes for CATSSNKGGASSYEQYF.

The chain is built from TRBV6-2 or TRBV6-3 and TRBJ2-6; D possibly corresponds to TRBD1 (5 bases). Trimming stripped 5 bases from V and 0 bases from J, with 17 bases between. The CDR3 is 18 amino acids. Germline-derived CDR1 and CDR2 are MNHEY and SVGEGT. This chain's CDR3 is CASSTLQGVPSGANVLTF. The CDR3 DNA reads as TGTGCCAGCAGTACCCTGCAGGGTGTACCCTCTGGGGCCAACGTCCTGACTTTC.

The chain couples TRBV4-3 to TRBJ2-1; TRBD2 matches at 10 bases. The CDR3 is 17 residues long. The germline gives CDR1 LGHNA, CDR2 YSLEER. The J segment lost 5 bases and the V segment lost 1 base, leaving 8 bases of the junction unmatched. As DNA, the CDR3 is TGCGCCAGCAGCCAAGTGTTTTGGACTAGCGGTCACAATGAGCAGTTCTTC. It specifies CASSQVFWTSGHNEQFF.

The chain combines TRBV5-6 with TRBJ2-1, with D tentatively TRBD1 (6 bases). The CDR3 covers 14 residues. The germline CDR1 and CDR2 sequences are SGHDT and YYEEEE. Trimming shortened V by 4 bases and J by 10 bases, and 18 bases separated the two germline ends. CDR3 in amino acids: CASSLYRARREQFF. In DNA form, the CDR3 reads TGTGCCAGCAGCCTGTACAGGGCTAGGAGGGAGCAGTTCTTC.

At least ten counts were recorded for this clonotype. This chain connects TRBV2 to TRBJ1-5, with a tentative D call TRBD1 (5 bases). The CDR3 length is 18 residues. V was trimmed by 5 bases and J by 0 bases, leaving 20 bases between them. Per germline, CDR1 SNHLY and CDR2 FYNNEI. CDR3 region: CASSYVGRSIHSNQPQHF. CDR3 sequence (DNA): TGTGCCAGCAGTTACGTGGGGCGGAGCATCCATAGCAATCAGCCCCAGCATTTT.

The chain is built from TRBV24-1 and TRBJ1-2; the D gene is possibly TRBD1 (5 bases). Germline V gives CDR1 KGHDR, CDR2 SFDVKD. This CDR3 contains 11 residues. Trimming removed 5 bases from V and 10 bases from J, with 10 bases in between. CDR3 nucleotide sequence: TGTGCCACCAGTGGGGGGGATGCCTACACCTTC. This translates into CATSGGDAYTF.

The chain is built from TRBV6-5 and TRBJ1-2, with 9 bases matching TRBD1. Germline-derived CDR1 and CDR2 are MNHEY and SVGAGI. This CDR3 region has 15 residues. With 4 bases clipped from V and 7 bases from J, the junction kept 10 bases outside the gene matches. CDR3 DNA: TGTGCCAGCAGTTTCCGGACAGGGGCCATGAGTGGCTACACCTTC. Its protein is CASSFRTGAMSGYTF.

This clonotype has only a few counts. The chain carries TRBV7-2 and TRBJ2-1; TRBD2 agrees at 10 bases. The CDR3 is made up of 14 amino acids. CDR1 and CDR2 from the germline V gene are SGHTA and FQGNSA. V trimming: 5 bases; J trimming: 9 bases; junction bases outside the gene matches: 7. This CDR3 reads CASSRTSGWSEQFF. The CDR3 nucleotides are TGTGCCAGCAGCAGGACTAGCGGATGGAGTGAGCAGTTCTTC.